Listed here are 20 T cell receptor beta chains from one sample, sequenced in a study of shared clonotypes between healthy human individuals. Sequenced by immunoSEQ multiplex PCR; TCRdb stores in-frame clones only, minus some. The repertoire holds around 2.1 million clones, with about 93% as singletons. The naive CD8 fraction comprised CD45RO-negative cells positively selected for CCR7 and excluded terminally differentiated effector memory CD45RA+ cells. Sequenced material: naive CD8+ T cells from PBMCs. The receptors derive from a young man in good health. Some clones in this sample may be carry-over from other donors' samples.

V usage is TRBV6-1 and J usage is TRBJ1-5, with no clear D. Germline V gene sequence: CDR1 MNHNS, CDR2 SASEGT. This CDR3 is 16 amino acids long. V lost 2 bases, J lost 5 bases, and 16 bases lay in between. CDR3 sequence (DNA): TGTGCCAGCAGTGAACAGGACGCTGGCCCTCATCAGCCCCAGCATTTT. Protein: CASSEQDAGPHQPQHF.

This chain links TRBV28 with TRBJ2-1; TRBD2 matches 11 bases. This CDR3 has 16 amino acids. The germline V gene encodes CDR1 MDHEN and CDR2 SYDVKM. The J segment lost 12 bases and the V segment lost 4 bases, leaving 14 bases of the junction unmatched. DNA for the CDR3: TGTGCCAGCAGTTCTCCCACGGGACTAGCGGTCTGGGGGCAGTTCTTC. Its protein product is CASSSPTGLAVWGQFF.

The chain carries TRBV7-8 and TRBJ2-1; possible D gene TRBD1, 5 bases. Trimming shortened V by 6 bases and J by 1 base, and 10 bases separated the two germline ends. Germline V gene data show CDR1 as SGHVS and CDR2 as FQNEAQ. This CDR3 is built from 14 residues. The CDR3 DNA sequence: TGTGCCAGCAGACCCGACAGTTCCTACAATGAGCAGTTCTTC. Translation: CASRPDSSYNEQFF. Looking up the rest from reference TRBV7-8 and TRBJ2-1 gives the full variable domain: GAGVSQSPRYKVAKRGQDVALRCDPISGHVSLFWYQQALGQGPEFLTYFQNEAQLDKSGLPSDRFFAERPEGSVSTLKIQRTQQEDSAVYLCASRPDSSYNEQFFGPGTRLTVL.

The chain uses TRBV20-1 and TRBJ1-3; D ambiguous. Germline lookup yields CDR1 DFQATT and CDR2 SNEGSKA (reference sequence). The CDR3 consists of 11 residues. The germline V and J ends were trimmed by 3 bases and 4 bases, with 4 bases remaining between them. In DNA, the CDR3 is TGCAGTGCTAGCCAGGGAAACACCATATATTTT. The encoded protein is CSASQGNTIYF.

The count of this clone is one. The gene calls are TRBV27 and TRBJ2-4; a weak D match, TRBD2 (6 bases). This CDR3 is 15 amino acids long. The V end lost 6 bases, the J end lost 2 bases, and 14 bases lay between the germline ends. Germline values: CDR1 MNHEY, CDR2 SMNVEV (reference sequence). The CDR3 reads CASREGRGSKNIQYF. The CDR3 nucleotides are TGTGCCAGCAGAGAGGGACGGGGGTCCAAAAACATTCAGTACTTC.

The genes are TRBV15 and TRBJ2-3, with TRBD2 identical over 14 bases. This CDR3 has 20 amino acids. CDR1 is LNHNV and CDR2 is YYDKDF in the germline V gene (reference sequence). The junction had 11 bases not matched to a gene; V was cut back by 3 bases and J by 0 bases. The CDR3 region is CATSRAPGTSGSYSTDTQYF. The CDR3, as DNA: TGTGCCACCAGCAGGGCCCCCGGGACTAGCGGGAGTTACAGCACAGATACGCAGTATTTT.

The V gene is TRBV4-3, the J gene TRBJ2-5; D call uncertain. This CDR3 contains 16 residues. CDR1 and CDR2 from the germline V gene are LGHNA and YSLEER. Trimming stripped 4 bases from V and 1 base from J, with 16 bases between. The CDR3 nucleotides read TGCGCCAGCAGCCCCGATTCCCAGCGACGCCAAGAGACCCAGTACTTC. It encodes CASSPDSQRRQETQYF.

This clone was seen a single time. Other nucleotide sequences in the sample specify the same CDR3. The gene calls are TRBV28 and TRBJ1-2; D is perhaps TRBD1 (6 bases). The CDR3 loop spans 13 amino acids. The V gene's germline CDR1 is MDHEN and CDR2 SYDVKM. Trimming shortened V by 5 bases and J by 3 bases, and 10 bases separated the two germline ends. DNA of the CDR3: TGTGCCAGCAGTCCGGACAGCTACTATGGCTACACCTTC. It specifies CASSPDSYYGYTF.

This chain joins TRBV7-9 and TRBJ1-2, with D perhaps TRBD1 (5 bases). CDR1 SEHNR and CDR2 FQNEAQ come from the germline V gene (reference sequence). The V gene lost 0 bases and the J gene lost 4 bases, with 9 bases spanning the gap. The CDR3 runs 14 residues. The CDR3 coding sequence is TGTGCCAGCAGCTTAGCGCTGGGGGGCTATGGCTACACCTTC. This gives the protein CASSLALGGYGYTF. Full variable domain (rest looked up from reference TRBV7-9 and TRBJ1-2): DTGVSQNPRHKITKRGQNVTFRCDPISEHNRLYWYRQTLGQGPEFLTYFQNEAQLEKSRLLSDRFSAERPKGSFSTLEIQRTEQGDSAMYLCASSLALGGYGYTFGSGTRLTVV.

The rearrangement links TRBV2 to TRBJ2-7, with 11 nucleotides matching TRBD2. The CDR3 length is 15 residues. Trimming removed 2 bases from V and 3 bases from J; junction bases left unmatched: 3. From germline, CDR1 is SNHLY and CDR2 FYNNEI. This CDR3 reads CASSERGTSGYEQYF. As DNA, the CDR3 is TGTGCCAGCAGTGAAAGGGGGACTAGCGGCTACGAGCAGTACTTC. Full variable domain (missing parts from reference TRBV2 and TRBJ2-7): EPEVTQTPSHQVTQMGQEVILRCVPISNHLYFYWYRQILGQKVEFLVSFYNNEISEKSEIFDDQFSVERPDGSNFTLKIRSTKLEDSAMYFCASSERGTSGYEQYFGPGTRLTVT.

The chain has TRBV28 and TRBJ1-5, with TRBD1 identical over 7 bases. The V segment lost 6 bases and the J segment 6 bases; nucleotides outside the gene matches: 14. Germline CDR1 and CDR2: MDHEN and SYDVKM. The CDR3 runs 16 residues. The CDR3 sequence is CASSCQEGALCQPQHF. CDR3 DNA: TGTGCCAGCAGCTGTCAAGAGGGGGCCCTCTGTCAGCCCCAGCATTTT. Combining the CDR3 with reference TRBV28 and TRBJ1-5 gives the whole variable domain DVKVTQSSRYLVKRTGEKVFLECVQDMDHENMFWYRQDPGLGLRLIYFSYDVKMKEKGDIPEGYSVSREKKERFSLILESASTNQTSMYLCASSCQEGALCQPQHFGDGTRLSIL.

This chain links TRBV4-3 with TRBJ2-7; D ambiguous. The CDR3 is made up of 14 amino acids. V lost 0 bases and J 5 bases, leaving 11 bases between the germline ends. CDR1 is LGHNA, CDR2 YSLEER, per germline. The CDR3 sequence is CASSQDFTGDEQYF. In DNA form, the CDR3 reads TGCGCCAGCAGCCAAGATTTCACCGGCGACGAGCAGTACTTC.

This clone occurred a few times. The chain links TRBV27 to TRBJ2-7, with D maybe TRBD1 (5 bases). Trimming took off 6 bases at V and 0 bases at J, with 9 bases between the two ends. The CDR3 sequence is 13 residues long. From germline, CDR1 is MNHEY and CDR2 SMNVEV (reference sequence). The CDR3 DNA is TGTGCCAGCAGGACAGAGGCCTCCTACGAGCAGTACTTC. Its translation: CASRTEASYEQYF.

V gene TRBV6-6 combines with J gene TRBJ2-7, with D unclear. CDR1 is MNHNY, CDR2 SVGAGI, per germline (reference sequence). V was trimmed by 7 bases and J by 1 base, leaving 8 bases between them. The CDR3 spans 12 residues. The DNA of the CDR3 is TGTGCCAGCACTGACAAATCCTACGAGCAGTACTTC. This encodes CASTDKSYEQYF.

This rearrangement joins TRBV11-2 to TRBJ2-7, with D possibly being TRBD1 (5 bases). V lost 3 bases, J lost 5 bases, and 14 bases lay in between. Germline V gives CDR1 SGHAT, CDR2 FQNNGV. The CDR3 has 14 amino acids. In DNA form, the CDR3 reads TGTGCCAGCAGCTTCATTTATCCAGGGCACGAGCAGTACTTC. Translated: CASSFIYPGHEQYF.

This clone showed up just once. The chain links TRBV27 to TRBJ2-7, with TRBD1 matching over 11 bases. Germline assignment: CDR1 MNHEY and CDR2 SMNVEV (reference sequence). V was clipped by 3 bases and J by 2 bases; unmatched bases: 3. The CDR3 contains 15 residues. In DNA form, the CDR3 reads TGTGCCAGCAGTTTGTGGACAGGGGGCGCCTACGAGCAGTACTTC. Translating gives CASSLWTGGAYEQYF.

The rearrangement uses TRBV11-2 and TRBJ1-2; D remains unclear. This CDR3 is built from 15 residues. Trimming removed 0 bases from V and 6 bases from J, with 14 bases in between. Looked up from germline, CDR1 is SGHAT and CDR2 is FQNNGV. Here the CDR3 reads CASSLDPRADDGYTF. In DNA form, the CDR3 reads TGTGCCAGCAGCTTAGATCCGCGGGCAGATGATGGCTACACCTTC.

This sequence joins TRBV7-2 and TRBJ2-7, with D maybe TRBD1 (6 bases). The CDR3 runs to 14 residues. With 7 bases removed from V and 5 bases from J, the gap between germline ends came to 18 bases. CDR1 and CDR2 (germline): SGHTA, FQGNSA. The chain's CDR3 is CASTLPGASHEQYF. Here the CDR3 DNA reads TGTGCCAGCACCCTTCCAGGGGCTTCCCACGAGCAGTACTTC.

The chain couples TRBV27 to TRBJ1-1, with no clear D. The ends were cut back, 1 base at V and 1 base at J, with 7 bases in the middle. This CDR3 is 14 amino acids long. Germline lookup yields CDR1 MNHEY and CDR2 SMNVEV (reference sequence). As DNA, the CDR3 is TGTGCCAGCAGTTTATATTCCCGGAACACTGAAGCTTTCTTT. Encoded protein: CASSLYSRNTEAFF.

The chain carries TRBV5-5 and TRBJ2-7; D possibly corresponds to TRBD2 (5 bases). CDR1 is SGHKS and CDR2 is YYEKEE in the germline V gene (reference sequence). The CDR3 runs to 16 residues. The ends were cut back, 0 bases at V and 2 bases at J, with 15 bases in the middle. The CDR3 loop reads CASSLAWADSTYEQYF. CDR3 sequence (DNA): TGTGCCAGCAGCTTGGCCTGGGCGGACTCTACCTACGAGCAGTACTTC.